This T cell receptor (beta chain) derives from a study of blood T cell repertoires in COVID-19. Background on the study: The study drew acute and convalescent COVID-19 samples from the United States, Italy and Spain.

Measured with immunoSEQ multiplex PCR; TCRdb has only the in-frame clones, and not every one. The sample holds approximately 350,000 clones, around nine tenths seen once. The germline CDR1 and CDR2 sequences are MGHRA and YSYEKL. CDR3 size: 15 residues. Trimming cost V 2 bases and J 5 bases, with 15 bases left between them. Specimen: peripheral blood. The chain is built from TRBV4-1 and TRBJ1-2; D gene unclear. This clonotype originated in a woman between 18 and 30 years old who had recovered from COVID-19. CDR3: CASSQTDTFGYGYTF. The CDR3 DNA is TGCGCCAGCAGCCAAACAGACACCTTTGGGTATGGCTACACCTTC.